Listed below are T cell receptor beta chains from one sample, sequenced in a study of blood T cell repertoires in COVID-19. Sequencing was performed with immunoSEQ multiplex PCR; in TCRdb, only in-frame clones are kept and a portion is missing. The sample comprises roughly 200,000 clones, around 80% of which are singletons, and under 3.5% rests with the top ten. Material for sequencing was peripheral blood. These receptors were obtained from a woman aged 80 or over with active or convalescent COVID-19. Each CDR3 is given with its conserved first and last residue. Each record gives: J gene, clone size, D gene, V gene, CDR3 protein, CDR3 DNA. The D gene is left open where the match is weak. Some rows mark clone size as missing; the rest say once, few, many or name a class of expanded clone.

j_call: TRBJ1-2; clone_size: NA; d_call: TRBD1; v_call: TRBV7-8; cdr3_aa: CASRPQGNYGYTF; cdr3_nt: TGTGCCAGCAGACCACAGGGGAACTATGGCTACACCTTC
j_call: TRBJ2-5; clone_size: NA; d_call: NA; v_call: TRBV18; cdr3_aa: CASSPTEYQETQYF; cdr3_nt: TGTGCCAGCTCACCGACGGAGTACCAAGAGACCCAGTACTTC
j_call: TRBJ2-7; clone_size: NA; d_call: NA; v_call: TRBV7-9; cdr3_aa: CASSLGRGSYEQYF; cdr3_nt: TGTGCCAGCAGCTTAGGCAGGGGCTCCTACGAGCAGTACTTC
j_call: TRBJ2-7; clone_size: NA; d_call: TRBD1; v_call: TRBV28; cdr3_aa: CASSLTSGQGGYEQYF; cdr3_nt: TGTGCCAGCAGTTTAACCTCCGGACAGGGGGGCTACGAGCAGTACTTC
j_call: TRBJ2-2; clone_size: NA; d_call: TRBD1; v_call: TRBV5-6; cdr3_aa: CASSPWTGLNTGELFF; cdr3_nt: TGTGCCAGCAGCCCCTGGACAGGGTTGAACACCGGGGAGCTGTTTTTT
j_call: TRBJ2-2; clone_size: NA; d_call: NA; v_call: TRBV28; cdr3_aa: CASSTLWRPTGELFF; cdr3_nt: TGTGCCAGCAGTACCCTCTGGAGGCCCACCGGGGAGCTGTTTTTT
j_call: TRBJ1-1; clone_size: NA; d_call: NA; v_call: TRBV7-2; cdr3_aa: CASSASNINTEAFF; cdr3_nt: TGTGCCAGCAGCGCTTCAAACATCAACACTGAAGCTTTCTTT
j_call: TRBJ1-2; clone_size: NA; d_call: TRBD1; v_call: TRBV6-5; cdr3_aa: CASSRDRGYGYTF; cdr3_nt: TGTGCCAGCAGTCGGGACAGGGGCTATGGCTACACCTTC
j_call: TRBJ2-1; clone_size: few; d_call: NA; v_call: TRBV7-7; cdr3_aa: CASSFQGSGGQQFF; cdr3_nt: TGTGCCAGCAGCTTCCAGGGGTCGGGCGGGCAGCAGTTCTTC
j_call: TRBJ2-3; clone_size: few; d_call: TRBD2; v_call: TRBV5-6; cdr3_aa: CASSWRTSGGSTDTQYF; cdr3_nt: TGTGCCAGCAGCTGGAGGACTAGCGGGGGTAGCACAGATACGCAGTATTTT
j_call: TRBJ2-1; clone_size: NA; d_call: TRBD2; v_call: TRBV25-1; cdr3_aa: CASSGASGGYNEQFF; cdr3_nt: TGTGCCAGCAGTGGGGCTAGCGGGGGGTACAATGAGCAGTTCTTC
j_call: TRBJ1-5; clone_size: few; d_call: NA; v_call: TRBV30; cdr3_aa: CAWSNEQITPQHF; cdr3_nt: TGTGCCTGGAGTAACGAACAGATTACGCCCCAGCATTTT
j_call: TRBJ2-3; clone_size: NA; d_call: TRBD2; v_call: TRBV6-2/TRBV6-3; cdr3_aa: CASTPRGGEDTQYF; cdr3_nt: TGTGCCAGCACCCCCCGGGGGGGGGAAGATACGCAGTATTTT
j_call: TRBJ1-2; clone_size: NA; d_call: NA; v_call: TRBV20-1; cdr3_aa: CSASRVRVGGYTF; cdr3_nt: TGCAGTGCTAGTAGGGTCAGGGTGGGCGGCTACACCTTC
j_call: TRBJ2-3; clone_size: few; d_call: TRBD2; v_call: TRBV11-3; cdr3_aa: CASSPRAGATDTQYF; cdr3_nt: TGTGCCAGCAGCCCCCGAGCGGGGGCCACAGATACGCAGTATTTT
j_call: TRBJ2-1; clone_size: few; d_call: NA; v_call: TRBV3-1/TRBV3-2; cdr3_aa: CASSQVKGHSYNEQFF; cdr3_nt: TGTGCCAGCAGCCAAGTGAAGGGACACTCCTACAATGAGCAGTTCTTC
j_call: TRBJ1-2; clone_size: few; d_call: NA; v_call: TRBV5-1; cdr3_aa: CASSLAGIDGYTF; cdr3_nt: TGCGCCAGCAGCTTGGCGGGGATTGATGGCTACACCTTC
j_call: TRBJ2-2; clone_size: once; d_call: TRBD1; v_call: TRBV5-1; cdr3_aa: CASSQDRGAGELFF; cdr3_nt: TGCGCCAGCAGCCAGGACAGGGGTGCCGGGGAGCTGTTTTTT
j_call: TRBJ2-5; clone_size: NA; d_call: TRBD1; v_call: TRBV19; cdr3_aa: CASSTSGGRETQYF; cdr3_nt: TGTGCCAGTAGTACCTCAGGGGGACGAGAGACCCAGTACTTC
j_call: TRBJ1-2; clone_size: NA; d_call: NA; v_call: TRBV5-6; cdr3_aa: CASSTMAANYGYTF; cdr3_nt: TGTGCCAGCAGCACCATGGCCGCTAACTATGGCTACACCTTC
j_call: TRBJ1-2; clone_size: NA; d_call: NA; v_call: TRBV6-5; cdr3_aa: CASSRRNYGYTF; cdr3_nt: TGTGCCAGCAGTCGCAGGAACTATGGCTACACCTTC
j_call: TRBJ2-1; clone_size: NA; d_call: NA; v_call: TRBV29-1; cdr3_aa: CSAARGATYNEQFF; cdr3_nt: TGCAGCGCCGCTCGGGGGGCGACCTACAATGAGCAGTTCTTC
j_call: TRBJ1-5; clone_size: NA; d_call: NA; v_call: TRBV12-3/TRBV12-4; cdr3_aa: CASSLGLTAQHF; cdr3_nt: TGTGCCAGCAGTTTAGGGTTAACGGCCCAGCATTTT
j_call: TRBJ1-1; clone_size: few; d_call: NA; v_call: TRBV5-1; cdr3_aa: CASTEGGGNTEAFF; cdr3_nt: TGCGCCAGCACCGAGGGAGGAGGGAACACTGAAGCTTTCTTT
j_call: TRBJ1-5; clone_size: NA; d_call: TRBD1; v_call: TRBV5-8; cdr3_aa: CASSPTGTGGDWPQHF; cdr3_nt: TGTGCCAGCAGCCCGACCGGGACAGGGGGCGATTGGCCCCAGCATTTT
j_call: TRBJ1-5; clone_size: NA; d_call: TRBD1; v_call: TRBV5-5; cdr3_aa: CASSFGQADQPQHF; cdr3_nt: TGTGCCAGCAGCTTTGGACAGGCTGATCAGCCCCAGCATTTT
j_call: TRBJ1-4; clone_size: NA; d_call: NA; v_call: TRBV6-5; cdr3_aa: CASKQNRATNEKLFF; cdr3_nt: TGTGCCAGCAAGCAAAACAGGGCAACTAATGAAAAACTGTTTTTT
j_call: TRBJ2-2; clone_size: once; d_call: TRBD1; v_call: TRBV24-1; cdr3_aa: CATGGQGDSTWGTGELFF; cdr3_nt: TGTGCGACAGGGGGTCAAGGGGACAGCACCTGGGGGACCGGGGAGCTGTTTTTT
j_call: TRBJ2-7; clone_size: NA; d_call: NA; v_call: TRBV5-6; cdr3_aa: CASSFGGAYEQYF; cdr3_nt: TGTGCCAGCAGCTTTGGCGGGGCCTACGAGCAGTACTTC
j_call: TRBJ1-4; clone_size: NA; d_call: TRBD1; v_call: TRBV2; cdr3_aa: CASRRDRRAFNEKLFF; cdr3_nt: TGTGCCAGCAGGAGGGACAGGCGCGCGTTTAATGAAAAACTGTTTTTT
j_call: TRBJ1-6; clone_size: NA; d_call: TRBD1; v_call: TRBV19; cdr3_aa: CASKQGVQRSSYNSPLHF; cdr3_nt: TGTGCCAGTAAACAGGGGGTGCAGCGAAGCTCCTATAATTCACCCCTCCACTTT
j_call: TRBJ2-1; clone_size: NA; d_call: NA; v_call: TRBV10-2; cdr3_aa: CASRDFGDNEQFF; cdr3_nt: TGCGCCAGCAGGGACTTCGGGGACAATGAGCAGTTCTTC
j_call: TRBJ1-1; clone_size: few; d_call: NA; v_call: TRBV5-1; cdr3_aa: CASSLVGGDTEAFF; cdr3_nt: TGCGCCAGCAGCTTGGTTGGGGGGGACACTGAAGCTTTCTTT
j_call: TRBJ2-2; clone_size: NA; d_call: NA; v_call: TRBV5-1; cdr3_aa: CASSLNPLRGHRLGPGELFF; cdr3_nt: TGCGCCAGCAGCTTGAACCCTCTTAGGGGACATAGATTGGGGCCCGGGGAGCTGTTTTTT
j_call: TRBJ2-7; clone_size: NA; d_call: TRBD2; v_call: TRBV10-3; cdr3_aa: CAISGGLAGSYEQYF; cdr3_nt: TGTGCCATCAGTGGGGGACTAGCGGGATCCTACGAGCAGTACTTC
j_call: TRBJ1-5; clone_size: NA; d_call: NA; v_call: TRBV10-3; cdr3_aa: CAISESMGTQPQHF; cdr3_nt: TGTGCCATCAGTGAGTCTATGGGCACGCAGCCCCAGCATTTT
j_call: TRBJ1-5; clone_size: once; d_call: NA; v_call: TRBV10-1; cdr3_aa: CASSRQDRPGQPQHF; cdr3_nt: TGCGCCAGCAGTCGCCAGGACAGACCCGGCCAGCCCCAGCATTTT
j_call: TRBJ2-1; clone_size: NA; d_call: TRBD1; v_call: TRBV5-1; cdr3_aa: CASATTGTGGDEQFF; cdr3_nt: TGCGCCAGCGCAACTACCGGGACAGGGGGTGATGAGCAGTTCTTC
j_call: TRBJ1-6; clone_size: NA; d_call: NA; v_call: TRBV5-4; cdr3_aa: CASSLAGYNSPLHF; cdr3_nt: TGTGCCAGCAGCTTGGCAGGGTATAATTCACCCCTCCACTTT